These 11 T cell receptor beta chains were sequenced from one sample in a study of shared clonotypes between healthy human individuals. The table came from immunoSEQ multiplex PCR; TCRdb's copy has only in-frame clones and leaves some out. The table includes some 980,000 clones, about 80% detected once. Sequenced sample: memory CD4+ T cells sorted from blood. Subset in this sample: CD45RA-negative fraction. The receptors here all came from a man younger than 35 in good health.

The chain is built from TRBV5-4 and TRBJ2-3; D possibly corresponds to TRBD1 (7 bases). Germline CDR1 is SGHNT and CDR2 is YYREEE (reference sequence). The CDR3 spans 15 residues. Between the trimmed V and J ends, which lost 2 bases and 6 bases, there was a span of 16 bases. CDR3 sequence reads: CASSFVSRGEDTQYF. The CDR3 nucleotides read TGTGCCAGCAGCTTCGTTTCCAGGGGGGAGGATACGCAGTATTTT.

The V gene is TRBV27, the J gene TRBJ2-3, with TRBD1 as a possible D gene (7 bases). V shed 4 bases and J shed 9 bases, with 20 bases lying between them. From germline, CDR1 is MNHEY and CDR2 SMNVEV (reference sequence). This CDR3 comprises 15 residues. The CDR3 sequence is CASSSPTKTGRTQYF. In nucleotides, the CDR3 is TGTGCCAGCAGTTCCCCGACCAAGACAGGGAGGACGCAGTATTTT.

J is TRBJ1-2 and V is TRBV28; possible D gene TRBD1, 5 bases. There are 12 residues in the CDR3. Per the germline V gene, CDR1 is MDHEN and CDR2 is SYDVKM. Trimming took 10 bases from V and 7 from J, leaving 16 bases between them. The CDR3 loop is CATEGGAGGYTF. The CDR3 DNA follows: TGTGCCACAGAGGGAGGGGCCGGTGGCTACACCTTC.

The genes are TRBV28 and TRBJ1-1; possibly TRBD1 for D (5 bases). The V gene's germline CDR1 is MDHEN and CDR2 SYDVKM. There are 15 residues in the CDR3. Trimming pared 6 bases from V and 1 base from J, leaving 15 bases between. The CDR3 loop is CASRGPSSGNTEAFF. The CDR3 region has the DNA TGTGCCAGCAGGGGACCGTCATCCGGGAACACTGAAGCTTTCTTT.

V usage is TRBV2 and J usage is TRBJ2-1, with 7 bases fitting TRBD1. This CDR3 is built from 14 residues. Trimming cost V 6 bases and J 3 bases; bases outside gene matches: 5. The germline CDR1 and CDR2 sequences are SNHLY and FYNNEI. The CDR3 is CASSSWDSYNEQFF. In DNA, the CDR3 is TGTGCCAGCAGCTCCTGGGACAGCTACAATGAGCAGTTCTTC.

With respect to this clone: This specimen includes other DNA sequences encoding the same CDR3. Here the CDR3 reads CATAGGSYNEQFF. CDR3 DNA: TGCGCCACGGCGGGGGGATCCTACAATGAGCAGTTCTTC. V and J are TRBV10-2 and TRBJ2-1; the match to TRBD2 covers 8 bases. CDR1 and CDR2 from the germline V gene are WSHSY and SAAADI. V dropped 10 bases and J dropped 1; count of bases not matched to a gene: 3. The CDR3 is 13 residues long.

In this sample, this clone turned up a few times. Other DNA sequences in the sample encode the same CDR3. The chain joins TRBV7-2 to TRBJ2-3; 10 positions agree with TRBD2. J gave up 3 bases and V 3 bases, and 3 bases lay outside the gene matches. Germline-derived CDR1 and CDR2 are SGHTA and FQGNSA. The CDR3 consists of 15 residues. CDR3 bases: TGTGCCAGCAGCTTGGGACTAGCGTGGACAGATACGCAGTATTTT. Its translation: CASSLGLAWTDTQYF. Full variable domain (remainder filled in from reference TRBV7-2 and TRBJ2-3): GAGVSQSPSNKVTEKGKDVELRCDPISGHTALYWYRQSLGQGLEFLIYFQGNSAPDKSGLPSDRFSAERTGGSVSTLTIQRTQQEDSAVYLCASSLGLAWTDTQYFGPGTRLTVL.

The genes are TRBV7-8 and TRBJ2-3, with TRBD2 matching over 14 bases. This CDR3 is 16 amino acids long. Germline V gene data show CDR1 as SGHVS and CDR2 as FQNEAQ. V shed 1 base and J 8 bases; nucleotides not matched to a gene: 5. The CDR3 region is CASSLGLAGGSPTQYF. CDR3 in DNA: TGTGCCAGCAGCTTAGGACTAGCGGGAGGGTCCCCTACGCAGTATTTT.

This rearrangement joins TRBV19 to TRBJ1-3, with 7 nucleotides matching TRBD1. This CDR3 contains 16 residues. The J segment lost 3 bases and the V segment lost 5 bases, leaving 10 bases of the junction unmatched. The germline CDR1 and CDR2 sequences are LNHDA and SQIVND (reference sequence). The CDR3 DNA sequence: TGTGCCAGTAGTCTCCATGAGGGGGCCGGTGGAAACACCATATATTTT. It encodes CASSLHEGAGGNTIYF.

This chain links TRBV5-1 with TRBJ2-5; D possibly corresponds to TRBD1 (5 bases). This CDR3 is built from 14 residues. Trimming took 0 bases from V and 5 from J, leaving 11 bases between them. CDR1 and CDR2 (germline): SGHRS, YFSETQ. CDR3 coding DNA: TGCGCCAGCAGCTTGGAGGGGTACGCGGAGACCCAGTACTTC. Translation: CASSLEGYAETQYF.

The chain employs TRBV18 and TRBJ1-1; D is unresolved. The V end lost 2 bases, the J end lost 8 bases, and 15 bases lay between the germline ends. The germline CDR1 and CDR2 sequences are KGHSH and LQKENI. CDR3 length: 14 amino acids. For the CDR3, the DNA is TGTGCCAGCTCACCATATCTTACGACCGTCGAAGCTTTCTTT. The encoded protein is CASSPYLTTVEAFF.